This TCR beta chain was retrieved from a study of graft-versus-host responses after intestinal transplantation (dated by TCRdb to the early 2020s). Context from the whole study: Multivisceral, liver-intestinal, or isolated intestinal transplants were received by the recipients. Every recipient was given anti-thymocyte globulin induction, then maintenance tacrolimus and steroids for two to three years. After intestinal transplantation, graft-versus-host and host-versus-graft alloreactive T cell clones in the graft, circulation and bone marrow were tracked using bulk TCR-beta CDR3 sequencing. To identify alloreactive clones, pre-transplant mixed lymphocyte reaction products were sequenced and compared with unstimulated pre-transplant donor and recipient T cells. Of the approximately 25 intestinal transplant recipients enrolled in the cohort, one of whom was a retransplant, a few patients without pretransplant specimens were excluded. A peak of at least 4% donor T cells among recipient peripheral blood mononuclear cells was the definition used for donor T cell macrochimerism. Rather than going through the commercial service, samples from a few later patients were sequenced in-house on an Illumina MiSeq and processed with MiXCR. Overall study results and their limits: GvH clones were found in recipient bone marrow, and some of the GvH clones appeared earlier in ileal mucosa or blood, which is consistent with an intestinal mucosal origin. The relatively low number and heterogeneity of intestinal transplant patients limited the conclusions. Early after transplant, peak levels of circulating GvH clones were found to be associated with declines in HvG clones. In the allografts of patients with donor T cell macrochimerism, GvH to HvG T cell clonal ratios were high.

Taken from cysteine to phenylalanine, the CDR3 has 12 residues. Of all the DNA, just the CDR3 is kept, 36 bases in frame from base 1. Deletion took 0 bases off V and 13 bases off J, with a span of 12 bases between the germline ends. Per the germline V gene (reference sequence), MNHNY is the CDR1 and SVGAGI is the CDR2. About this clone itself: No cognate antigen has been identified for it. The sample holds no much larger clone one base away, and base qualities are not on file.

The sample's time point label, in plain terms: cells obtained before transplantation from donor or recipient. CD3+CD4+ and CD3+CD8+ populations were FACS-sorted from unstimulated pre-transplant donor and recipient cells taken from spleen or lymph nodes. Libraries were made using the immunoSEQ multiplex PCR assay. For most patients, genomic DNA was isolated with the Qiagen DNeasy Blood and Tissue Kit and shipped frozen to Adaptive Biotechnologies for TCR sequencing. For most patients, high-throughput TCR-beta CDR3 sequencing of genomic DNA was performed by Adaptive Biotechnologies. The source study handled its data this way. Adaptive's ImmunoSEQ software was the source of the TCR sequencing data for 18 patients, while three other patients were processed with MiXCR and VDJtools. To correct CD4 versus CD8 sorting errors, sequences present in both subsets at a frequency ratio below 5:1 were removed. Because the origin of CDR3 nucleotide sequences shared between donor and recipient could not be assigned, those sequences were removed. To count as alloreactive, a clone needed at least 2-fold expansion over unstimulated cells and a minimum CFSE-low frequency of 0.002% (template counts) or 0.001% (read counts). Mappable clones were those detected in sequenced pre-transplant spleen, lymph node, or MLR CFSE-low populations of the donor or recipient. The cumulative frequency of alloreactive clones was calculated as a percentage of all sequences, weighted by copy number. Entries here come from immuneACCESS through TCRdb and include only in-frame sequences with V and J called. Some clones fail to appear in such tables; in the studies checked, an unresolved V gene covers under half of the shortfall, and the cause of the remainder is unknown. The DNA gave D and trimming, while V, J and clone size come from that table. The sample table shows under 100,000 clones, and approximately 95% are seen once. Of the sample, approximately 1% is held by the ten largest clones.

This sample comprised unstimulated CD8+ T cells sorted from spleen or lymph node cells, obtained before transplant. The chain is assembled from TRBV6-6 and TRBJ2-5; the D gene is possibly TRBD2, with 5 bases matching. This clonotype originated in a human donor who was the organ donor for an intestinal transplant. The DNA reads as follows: TGTGCCAGCAGTTACTCGACCGGGCGGGCGTACTTC. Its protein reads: CASSYSTGRAYF.